Each of the 20 T cell receptor beta chains below was sequenced from the same sample in a study of T-cell reconstitution after alpha-beta-depleted transplantation in children (dated by TCRdb to the mid-2010s). Reading the label with the study, this specimen's treatment or condition is: allogeneic hematopoietic cell transplantation with graft depleted of TCRalphabeta T cells and CD19 B cells. To prepare the library, PCR was applied. The sequencer listed for this sample is Illumina HiSeq 2500. TCR libraries were prepared with molecular barcoding, using unique molecular identifiers to normalize TCRbeta repertoire quantification. TCRdb trimmed the raw reads at Q25, called clones with MiXCR and kept productive beta chains. Each entry merges the rows of one CDR3 protein and shows their most common DNA and genes. The sample yields about 580,000 distinct CDR3 sequences; 20% to 25% were counted once. The ten biggest clones cover less than 15% of the sample.

This material consisted of PBMCs, mostly from graft donor cells, taken 360 days after TCRalphabeta/CD19-depleted stem cell transplant. Every receptor here comes from a boy under two years old who had a stem cell transplant for acute myeloid leukemia, so the T cells may come from the graft donor.

Worth noting for this clonotype: The junction differs from germline at one of its ends, possibly a read error. This sequence joins TRBV6-2 or TRBV6-3 and TRBJ2-1, with 10 nucleotides matching TRBD1. In germline, CDR1 is MNHEY, CDR2 SVGEGT. The CDR3 totals 15 residues. The CDR3 loop is CASSDSGTGAGEQFF. For the CDR3, the DNA is TGTGCCAGCAGTGACTCCGGGACAGGGGCGGGTGAGCAGTTCTTC.

This clonotype was counted a few times. The genes are TRBV21-1 and TRBJ2-6; TRBD1, the table's D call, was not compared with the DNA. TRBV21-1 corresponds to a pseudogene. This CDR3 is built from 17 residues. CDR3 residues: CASPRQTDLGGANVLTF. CDR3 DNA: TGTGCCAGCCCCAGACAGACTGACCTGGGTGGGGCCAACGTCCTGACTTTC.

This CDR3 reads CASSYTAQVAMGRGNQPQHF. CDR3 nucleotides: TGTGCCAGCAGCTACACAGCCCAAGTGGCTATGGGGAGGGGCAATCAGCCCCAGCATTTT. The chain links TRBV6-5 to TRBJ1-5, with D hard to call. The germline V gene has CDR1 MNHEY and CDR2 SVGAGI. V was clipped by 6 bases and J by 2 bases, with 29 bases between them. This CDR3 is built from 20 residues.

This clonotype was counted between two and nine times. The chain employs TRBV28 and TRBJ2-7; D is uncertain. Trimming removed 4 bases from V and 6 bases from J, with 16 bases in between. This CDR3 region has 14 residues. The germline CDR1 and CDR2 sequences are MDHEN and SYDVKM. The CDR3 bases are TGTGCCAGCAGTTCCAGGTCCTCCGGCCTCGAGCAGTACGTC. Translated, it gives CASSSRSSGLEQYV.

CDR3 sequence reads: CASSLRTGESYNEQFF. The CDR3, as DNA: TGTGCCAGCAGTCTCCGGACGGGGGAGTCCTACAATGAGCAGTTCTTC. The genes are TRBV12-3 or TRBV12-4 and TRBJ2-1, with a possible D match to TRBD2 (6 bases). This CDR3 has 16 residues. The V end was cut by 5 bases, the J end by 1 base, with 15 bases between.

The sample holds many counts of this clonotype. The V call is TRBV11-1, the J call TRBJ1-1; TRBD1 might be the D (6 bases). This CDR3 contains 15 residues. Germline lookup yields CDR1 SGHAT and CDR2 FQDESV (reference sequence). Trimming removed 3 bases from V and 7 bases from J, with 18 bases in between. CDR3 protein: CASSLMRTASNEAFF. CDR3 bases: TGTGCCAGCAGCTTGATGAGGACAGCCTCAAATGAAGCTTTCTTT.

This clonotype was picked up many times. The chain employs TRBV6-2 or TRBV6-3 and TRBJ2-1; D gene uncertain. V lost 1 base and J 5 bases, leaving 9 bases between the germline ends. Germline V gives CDR1 MNHEY, CDR2 SVGEGT. This CDR3 is built from 14 residues. CDR3 nucleotide sequence: TGTGCCAGCAGTTACTGGGGAAACCACAATGAGCAGTTCTTC. Its protein is CASSYWGNHNEQFF.

The chain combines TRBV29-1 with TRBJ2-1; TRBD2 is a possible D gene (6 bases). Germline CDR1 and CDR2: SQVTM and ANQGSEA. Trimming left V 7 bases short and J 8 bases short, with 15 bases between. The CDR3 totals 12 residues. The CDR3 here is CSAGGVGYEQFF. Written as DNA, the CDR3 is TGCAGCGCCGGGGGAGTAGGGTATGAGCAGTTCTTC.

This clonotype was seen only once. V usage is TRBV4-2 and J usage is TRBJ2-3; tentative D call: TRBD1 (6 bases). V lost 0 bases to trimming and J lost 0 bases, with 13 bases between them. CDR1 is LGHNA, CDR2 YNFKEQ, per germline. The CDR3 runs to 17 residues. CDR3 sequence: CASSQELGHLSTDTQYF. In DNA form, the CDR3 reads TGTGCCAGCAGCCAAGAGTTGGGACACCTTAGCACAGATACGCAGTATTTT.

The table lists this clonotype with a few counts. The V call is TRBV5-5, the J call TRBJ2-5, with TRBD1 identical over 10 bases. The length of the CDR3 is 16 residues. The V segment lost 4 bases and the J segment 1 base; nucleotides outside the gene matches: 7. The germline V gene has CDR1 SGHKS and CDR2 YYEKEE (reference sequence). CDR3 region: CASSMLGQGTQETQYF. The CDR3 coding sequence is TGTGCCAGCAGCATGCTGGGACAGGGGACCCAAGAGACCCAGTACTTC.

This clonotype was seen once. The chain employs TRBV7-2 and TRBJ1-5; D might be TRBD1 (6 bases). CDR1 and CDR2 from the germline V gene are SGHTA and FQGNSA. The CDR3 is made up of 16 amino acids. V was trimmed by 2 bases and J by 0 bases, leaving 11 bases between them. CDR3 loop: CASSLHTGYSNQPQHF. The CDR3 DNA follows: TGTGCCAGCAGCTTACATACAGGGTATAGCAATCAGCCCCAGCATTTT.

In this sample, this clonotype turned up many times. The gene calls are TRBV12-3 or TRBV12-4 and TRBJ2-7, with a possible D match to TRBD1 (6 bases). With 7 bases removed from V and 4 bases from J, the gap between germline ends came to 17 bases. This CDR3 contains 14 residues. CDR3 nucleotide sequence: TGTGCCAGCATCCCCGGGACATCTCCGTACGAGCAGTACTTC. Protein: CASIPGTSPYEQYF.

The table lists this clonotype with many counts. The chain employs TRBV11-1 and TRBJ1-4; D gene unclear. V was clipped by 3 bases and J by 3 bases, with 20 bases between them. CDR3 size: 18 residues. The V gene's germline CDR1 is SGHAT and CDR2 FQDESV (reference sequence). Here the CDR3 reads CASSFNIAGGSPNEKLFF. CDR3 nucleotides: TGTGCCAGCAGCTTTAACATTGCAGGAGGCTCCCCTAATGAAAAACTGTTTTTT.

The J gene is TRBJ2-7, the V gene TRBV4-3, with TRBD1 matching over 7 bases. Germline V CDR1 and CDR2: LGHNA, YSLEER. The CDR3 consists of 16 residues. The V segment lost 3 bases and the J segment 0 bases; nucleotides outside the gene matches: 8. CDR3 bases: TGCGCCAGCAGCCACCGAAGGACAGGCGTCTCCTACGAGCAGTACTTC. Protein sequence: CASSHRRTGVSYEQYF.

The chain has TRBV7-3 and TRBJ2-5; maybe TRBD2 (6 bases). Germline V gives CDR1 SGHTA, CDR2 FQGTGA. The CDR3 length is 16 residues. V was trimmed by 6 bases and J by 2 bases, leaving 19 bases between them. This chain's CDR3 is CASSRGGGSIQETQYF. CDR3 DNA: TGTGCCAGCAGTCGAGGCGGAGGGTCGATTCAAGAGACCCAGTACTTC.

The chain joins TRBV4-3 to TRBJ2-2; D is unclear. Germline V CDR1 and CDR2: LGHNA, YSLEER. V lost 1 base, J lost 5 bases, and 11 bases lay in between. This CDR3 region has 15 residues. CDR3 loop: CASSQAIRQTGELFF. CDR3 bases: TGCGCCAGCAGCCAAGCTATCCGTCAGACCGGGGAGCTGTTTTTT.

The chain has TRBV12-3 or TRBV12-4 and TRBJ2-2, with 8 nucleotides matching TRBD1. The CDR3 runs to 14 residues. V was clipped by 8 bases and J by 7 bases; unmatched bases: 9. The CDR3 spells CASLGQETSGELFF. In DNA form, the CDR3 reads TGTGCCAGCCTGGGACAGGAGACTAGCGGGGAGCTGTTTTTT.

This clonotype has just a few counts. The rearrangement joins TRBV20-1 to TRBJ2-7; D is perhaps TRBD1 (6 bases). The CDR3 runs to 17 residues. The germline V and J ends were trimmed by 0 bases and 4 bases, with 22 bases remaining between them. The germline V gene has CDR1 DFQATT and CDR2 SNEGSKA (reference sequence). The CDR3 loop reads CSARDQGRGGFSYEQYV. The CDR3 DNA sequence: TGCAGTGCTAGAGATCAGGGCAGGGGCGGTTTTAGTTACGAGCAGTACGTC.

There are a few counts of this clonotype. This chain connects TRBV9 to TRBJ1-2; a weak D match, TRBD1 (5 bases). Trimming stripped 4 bases from V and 0 bases from J, with 10 bases between. The CDR3 length is 14 residues. From germline, CDR1 is SGDLS and CDR2 YYNGEE. The CDR3 region is CASSWDGANYGYTF. In DNA form, the CDR3 reads TGTGCCAGCAGCTGGGACGGAGCTAACTATGGCTACACCTTC.

This chain links TRBV24-1 with TRBJ2-1; D remains unclear. From germline, CDR1 is KGHDR and CDR2 SFDVKD. V was clipped by 5 bases and J by 1 base, with 8 bases between them. The CDR3 runs 14 residues. The chain's CDR3 is CATSGANSYNEQFF. Here the CDR3 DNA reads TGTGCCACCAGTGGTGCCAATTCCTACAATGAGCAGTTCTTC.